The T cell receptor beta chain under discussion was sequenced for a study of CD4 T cells in relation to SARS-CoV-2 and coronaviruses. Study-level background: After 10 days of antigen culture, PBMC TCR beta CDR3s were sequenced.

For around 11 days, roughly 10^5 sorted CD4+ cells grew with T cell-depleted PBMCs and CEF. On this clone itself: The antigen remains undetermined.

CEF-cultured naive and memory CD4+ T cell DNA got survey-level sequencing. TCRdb's table, derived via immunoSEQ multiplex PCR, lists solely in-frame clones and lacks some. The sample lists 41,000 or so clones; about four fifths were seen once. Trimming took 3 bases from V and 7 from J; bases not matched to a gene: 9. Germline V CDR1 and CDR2: WNHNN, SYGVQD (reference sequence). The CDR3 is 15 residues long. Source material: naive CD4+ T cells from PBMCs, cultured in vitro. Subset here: naive CD4+ T cells isolated by negative enrichment. This receptor was identified in an adult with COVID-19. The rearrangement uses TRBV10-1 and TRBJ2-3, with TRBD2 identical over 8 bases. The CDR3 reads CASSDFGREAYTQYF. CDR3 bases: TGCGCCAGCAGTGACTTCGGGCGGGAGGCATATACGCAGTATTTT.